The clone carrying this T cell receptor (beta chain) has just a few counts. Its cognate antigen is unknown. Whole-study findings and limits: The TCR gene usage of tumor memory CD4+ T cells clustered together with blood and lymph node memory CD4+ cells and with lymph node naive CD4+ cells.

Semi-nested PCR with Nested Universal Primer A followed constant-region reverse priming of full-length variable regions. TCRdb analysed the 5' RACE reads with MiXCR anew, one entry per CDR3 protein. The sample carries over 5,000 distinct CDR3 sequences, roughly 51% recorded once. This CDR3 has 14 amino acids. The J segment lost 4 bases and the V segment lost 5 bases, leaving 4 bases of the junction unmatched. CDR1 and CDR2 (germline): MDHEN, SYDVKM. Sequencing used memory CD4+ T cells sorted from blood. Subset defined: memory CD4+ T cells, CD4+CD45RO+CD25-. This TCR was recovered from a female donor with breast cancer. The chain carries TRBV28 and TRBJ2-1, with 8 bases lining up with TRBD2. The CDR3 here is CASSPGGGYNEQFF. In nucleotides, the CDR3 is TGTGCCAGCAGTCCCGGGGGGGGGTACAATGAGCAGTTCTTC.